This T cell receptor beta chain was observed in a study of human T cells and chemical hapten exposure. Looking at the study overall: Donors were sensitized with 2% DPC on the upper inner arm. Study results and caveats: Those TCRs sitting above 1 in 1000 frequency stayed the same with DPC sensitization. PT1 expanded TCR numbers tracked positively with patch test score.

TCRdb reprocessed the RACE reads via MiXCR and lists one record per CDR3 protein. The sample has roughly 380,000 distinct CDR3 sequences, around 5% seen once. The time point here: patch test 1, 2 weeks after DPC sensitization. The treatment: therapeutic diphenylcyclopropenone sensitization with weekly scalp DPC. Patch tests were applied only after blood draws. This clonotype was found a few times. Antigen unknown. The CDR3 runs to 14 residues. CDR1 and CDR2 from the germline V gene are MDHEN and SYDVKM. The V end lost 6 bases, the J end lost 4 bases, and 13 bases lay between the germline ends. The gene calls are TRBV28 and TRBJ2-1; D ambiguous. The sequencing here drew on whole blood, taken in connection with sensitization to the hapten diphenylcyclopropenone (DPC). This receptor was identified in a woman aged 45-65 years with alopecia areata. Some clones in this sample may be carry-over from other donors' samples. The CDR3 DNA reads TGTGCCAGCAGCTCCTCCCGACGGTACAATGAGCAGTTCTTC. This sequence encodes CASSSSRRYNEQFF. Variable domain in full (rest from reference TRBV28 and TRBJ2-1): DVKVTQSSRYLVKRTGEKVFLECVQDMDHENMFWYRQDPGLGLRLIYFSYDVKMKEKGDIPEGYSVSREKKERFSLILESASTNQTSMYLCASSSSRRYNEQFFGPGTRLTVL.